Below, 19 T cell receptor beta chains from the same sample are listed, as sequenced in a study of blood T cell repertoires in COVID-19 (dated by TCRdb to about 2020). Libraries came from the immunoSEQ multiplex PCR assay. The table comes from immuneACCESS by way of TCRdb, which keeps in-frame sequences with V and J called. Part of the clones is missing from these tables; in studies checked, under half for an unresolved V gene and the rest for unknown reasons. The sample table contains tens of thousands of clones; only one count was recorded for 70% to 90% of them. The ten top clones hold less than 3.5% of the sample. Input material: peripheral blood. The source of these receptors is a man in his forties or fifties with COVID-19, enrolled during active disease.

The CDR3 loop reads CASGLAEYTDTQYF. The CDR3 DNA is TGTGCCAGCGGACTAGCGGAGTACACAGATACGCAGTATTTT. J is TRBJ2-3 and V is TRBV10-3; 10 nucleotides align to TRBD2. Germline-derived CDR1 and CDR2 are ENHRY and SYGVKD. The J segment lost 2 bases and the V segment lost 10 bases, leaving 6 bases of the junction unmatched. There are 14 residues in the CDR3.

The CDR3 reads CASSRLGGSNQPQHF. CDR3 sequence (DNA): TGTGCCAGCAGCCGATTGGGGGGTAGCAATCAGCCCCAGCATTTT. The chain recombines TRBV5-6 with TRBJ1-5, with D possibly being TRBD1 (5 bases). This CDR3 is built from 15 residues. Trimming removed 4 bases from V and 0 bases from J, with 11 bases in between. The V gene's germline CDR1 is SGHDT and CDR2 YYEEEE. The full variable domain, rest sourced from reference TRBV5-6 and TRBJ1-5, is DAGVTQSPTHLIKTRGQQVTLRCSPKSGHDTVSWYQQALGQGPQFIFQYYEEEERQRGNFPDRFSGHQFPNYSSELNVNALLLGDSALYLCASSRLGGSNQPQHFGDGTRLSIL.

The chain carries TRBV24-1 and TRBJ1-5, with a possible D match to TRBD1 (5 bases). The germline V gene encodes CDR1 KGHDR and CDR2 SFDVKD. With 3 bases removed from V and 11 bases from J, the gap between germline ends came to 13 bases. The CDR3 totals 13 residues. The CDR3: CATSDPGGSTQHF. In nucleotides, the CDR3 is TGTGCCACCAGTGATCCCGGGGGGTCGACCCAGCATTTT.

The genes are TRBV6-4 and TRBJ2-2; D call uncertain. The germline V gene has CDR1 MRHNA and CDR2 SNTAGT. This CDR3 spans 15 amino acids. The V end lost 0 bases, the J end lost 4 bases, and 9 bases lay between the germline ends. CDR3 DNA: TGTGCCAGCAGTGACTCGCTTGACTTCACCGGGGAGCTGTTTTTT. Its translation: CASSDSLDFTGELFF.

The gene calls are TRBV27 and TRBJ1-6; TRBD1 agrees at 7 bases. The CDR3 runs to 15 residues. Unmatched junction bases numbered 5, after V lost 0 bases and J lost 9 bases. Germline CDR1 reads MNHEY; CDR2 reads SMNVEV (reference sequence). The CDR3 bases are TGTGCCAGCAGTTTATCGACAGGGACGGGTTCACCCCTCCACTTT. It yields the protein CASSLSTGTGSPLHF.

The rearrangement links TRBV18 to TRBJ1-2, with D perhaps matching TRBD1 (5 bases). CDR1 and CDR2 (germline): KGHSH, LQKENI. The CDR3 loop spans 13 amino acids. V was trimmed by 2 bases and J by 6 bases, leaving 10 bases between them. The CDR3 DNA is TGTGCCAGCTCACCAGCCAGGGAGGATGGCTACACCTTC. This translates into CASSPAREDGYTF.

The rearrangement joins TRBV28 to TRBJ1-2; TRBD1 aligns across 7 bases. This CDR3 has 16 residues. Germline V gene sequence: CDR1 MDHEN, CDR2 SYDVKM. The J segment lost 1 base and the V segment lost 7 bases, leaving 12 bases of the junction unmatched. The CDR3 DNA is TGTGCCAGCATTACGAACCTGGGACAGCATAACTATGGCTACACCTTC. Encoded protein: CASITNLGQHNYGYTF.

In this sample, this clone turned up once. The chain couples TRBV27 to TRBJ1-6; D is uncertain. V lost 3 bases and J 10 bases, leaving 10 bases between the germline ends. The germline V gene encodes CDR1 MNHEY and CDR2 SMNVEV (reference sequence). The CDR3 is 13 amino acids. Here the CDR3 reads CASSFLDSSPLHF. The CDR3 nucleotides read TGTGCCAGCAGTTTCTTGGACTCCTCACCCCTCCACTTT.

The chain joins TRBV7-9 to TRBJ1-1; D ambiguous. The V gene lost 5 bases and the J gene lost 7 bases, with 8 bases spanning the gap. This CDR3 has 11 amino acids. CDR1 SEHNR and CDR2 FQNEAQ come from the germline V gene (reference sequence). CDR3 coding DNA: TGTGCCAGCAGCCGGACTTTTGAAGCTTTCTTT. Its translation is CASSRTFEAFF.

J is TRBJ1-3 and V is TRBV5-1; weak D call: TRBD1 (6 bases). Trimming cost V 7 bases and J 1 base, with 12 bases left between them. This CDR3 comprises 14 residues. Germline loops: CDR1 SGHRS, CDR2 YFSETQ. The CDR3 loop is CASSPTGSGNTIYF. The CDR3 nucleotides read TGCGCCAGCTCCCCAACAGGGTCTGGAAACACCATATATTTT.

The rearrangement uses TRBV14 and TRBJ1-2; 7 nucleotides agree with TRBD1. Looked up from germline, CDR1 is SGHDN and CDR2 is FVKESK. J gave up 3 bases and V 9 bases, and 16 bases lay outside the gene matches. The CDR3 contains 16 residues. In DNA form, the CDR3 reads TGTGCCAGGGGCCGGGACAGAAACCGGGGGTACTATGGCTACACCTTC. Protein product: CARGRDRNRGYYGYTF.

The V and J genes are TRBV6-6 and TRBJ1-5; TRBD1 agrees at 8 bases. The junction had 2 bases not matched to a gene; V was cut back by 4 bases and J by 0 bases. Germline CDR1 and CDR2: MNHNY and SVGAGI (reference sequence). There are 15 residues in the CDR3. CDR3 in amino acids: CASSLDRDSNQPQHF. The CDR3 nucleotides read TGTGCCAGCAGTTTGGACAGGGATAGCAATCAGCCCCAGCATTTT.

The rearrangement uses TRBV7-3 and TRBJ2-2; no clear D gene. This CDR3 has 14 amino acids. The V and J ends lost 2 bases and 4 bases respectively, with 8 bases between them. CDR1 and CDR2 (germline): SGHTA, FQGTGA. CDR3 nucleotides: TGTGCCAGCAGCTTAGGGCAGGCCACCGGGGAGCTGTTTTTT. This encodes CASSLGQATGELFF.

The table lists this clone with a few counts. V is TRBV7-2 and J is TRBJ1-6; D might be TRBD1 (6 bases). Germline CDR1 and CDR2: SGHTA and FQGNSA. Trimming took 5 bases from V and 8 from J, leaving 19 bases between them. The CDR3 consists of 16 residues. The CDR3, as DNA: TGTGCCAGCAGCGTCCCGGGACACGGGGGGGATTCACCCCTCCACTTT. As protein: CASSVPGHGGDSPLHF.

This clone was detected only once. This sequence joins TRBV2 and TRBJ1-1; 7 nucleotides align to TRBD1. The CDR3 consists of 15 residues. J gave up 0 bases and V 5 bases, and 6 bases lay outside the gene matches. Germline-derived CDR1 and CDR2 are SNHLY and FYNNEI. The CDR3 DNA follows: TGTGCCAGCAGTTTAACAGGGGTTTTGAACACTGAAGCTTTCTTT. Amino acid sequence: CASSLTGVLNTEAFF.

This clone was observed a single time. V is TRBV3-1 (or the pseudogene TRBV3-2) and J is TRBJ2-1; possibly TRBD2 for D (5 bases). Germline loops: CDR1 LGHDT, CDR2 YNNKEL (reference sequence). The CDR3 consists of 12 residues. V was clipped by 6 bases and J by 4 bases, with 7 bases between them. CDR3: CASRDSYNEQFF. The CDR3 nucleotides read TGTGCCAGCAGGGACTCGTACAATGAGCAGTTCTTC.

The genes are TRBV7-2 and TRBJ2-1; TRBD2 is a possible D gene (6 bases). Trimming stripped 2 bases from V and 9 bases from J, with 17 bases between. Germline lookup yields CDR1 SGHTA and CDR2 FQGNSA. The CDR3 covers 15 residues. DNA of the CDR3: TGTGCCAGCAGCTTAATTGGAGGGAGTGGGGGTGAGCAGTTCTTC. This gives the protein CASSLIGGSGGEQFF.

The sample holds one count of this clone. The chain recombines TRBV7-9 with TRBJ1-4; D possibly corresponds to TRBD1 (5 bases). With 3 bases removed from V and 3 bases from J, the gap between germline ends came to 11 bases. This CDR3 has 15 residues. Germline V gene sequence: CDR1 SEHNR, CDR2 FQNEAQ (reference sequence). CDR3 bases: TGTGCCAGCAGCTTGGGATCGACAGCTAATGAAAAACTGTTTTTT. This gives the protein CASSLGSTANEKLFF.

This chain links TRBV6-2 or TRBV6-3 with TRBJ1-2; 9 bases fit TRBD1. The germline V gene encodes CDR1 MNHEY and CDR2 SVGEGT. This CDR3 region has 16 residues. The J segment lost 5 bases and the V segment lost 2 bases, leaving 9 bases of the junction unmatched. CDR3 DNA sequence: TGTGCCAGCAGTTACAACACAGGGGGCGGTCGTTATGGCTACACCTTC. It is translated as CASSYNTGGGRYGYTF.